The T cell receptor beta chain under discussion was sequenced for a study of blood T cells in healthy people across ages. Overall study results and limits: Diversity figures derived from one million T cells were judged to underestimate the true value.

Primed by a sample-barcoded 5' primer and a J-beta primer mix, a second PCR proceeded for about 6 to 11 cycles. The authors tagged each cDNA molecule using a template-switch adaptor with 12 random nucleotides. Using its own MiXCR run on the 5' RACE reads, TCRdb lists one record per CDR3 protein. The data show around 580,000 distinct CDR3 sequences, under 55% seen once. The germline V gene encodes CDR1 DFQATT and CDR2 SNEGSKA (reference sequence). The V and J ends lost 1 base and 6 bases, in that order; junction bases with no gene match: 11. The CDR3 is 16 residues long. Researchers isolated at least 7 million PBMCs per sample. Extractions gave at least 5.5 micrograms of total RNA per sample. In this sample, this clonotype turned up once. Its antigen is currently unknown.

The TCR comes from a man older than 75 in good health. Input material: blood. The genes are TRBV20-1 and TRBJ2-1, with 8 bases lining up with TRBD1. Here the CDR3 DNA reads TGCAGTGCTAGAGCAACTAACAGGGGGGCTGGCAATGAGCAGTTCTTC. It specifies CSARATNRGAGNEQFF.